This is a list of T cell receptor beta chains from one sample in a study of cytomegalovirus exposure and HLA in healthy donors. Assay: immunoSEQ multiplex PCR; the TCRdb copy retains only in-frame clones and omits some. The sample table includes about 200,000 clones. Sequencing was performed on PBMCs. The receptors were gathered from a man under 40 in good health and CMV-seronegative. Both conserved end residues are part of each CDR3. The D gene is left open where the match is weak.

-	TRBV5-1	TRBJ1-2	TGCGCCAGCAGCTTGCAAGGGGTTAACTATGGCTACACCTTC	CASSLQGVNYGYTF
-	TRBV7-2	TRBJ1-2	TGTGCCAGCAGGGAGCCCCACCCCTATGGCTACACCTTC	CASREPHPYGYTF
-	TRBV30	TRBJ1-5	TGTGCCTGGAGTGTTAATAGGGGCAGGCAGCCCCAGCATTTT	CAWSVNRGRQPQHF
TRBD2	TRBV11-3	TRBJ2-2	TGTGCCAGCAGCTTACGGCGGGGGGGAGACACCGGGGAGCTGTTTTTT	CASSLRRGGDTGELFF
TRBD2	TRBV18	TRBJ2-2	TGTGCCAGCTCACCATTCGGACTAGCGGCTACCGCCGGGGAGCTGTTTTTT	CASSPFGLAATAGELFF
-	TRBV5-1	TRBJ1-5	TGCGCCAGCAGCTTGTCTACGGACGGGGGTCCCCAGCATTTT	CASSLSTDGGPQHF
-	TRBV11-2	TRBJ2-7	TGTGCCAGCAGCTTAGGGGAGGGGGGAATCGGCTGGAGGGAGCAGTACTTC	CASSLGEGGIGWREQYF
TRBD2	TRBV28	TRBJ2-1	TGTGCCAGCACCCCCGGGGGGGAGAGAAGGTACAATGAGCAGTTCTTC	CASTPGGERRYNEQFF
-	TRBV10-3	TRBJ1-2	TGTGCCATCAGATTACAGGGTGGGGACTATGGCTACACCTTC	CAIRLQGGDYGYTF
-	TRBV29-1	TRBJ1-1	TGCAGCGTTCAGGTCACTCCGAGGGCTGAAGCTTTCTTT	CSVQVTPRAEAFF
TRBD1	TRBV5-1	TRBJ1-2	TGCGCCAGCAGCTTGACGACAGGGTATAATGGCTACACCTTC	CASSLTTGYNGYTF
TRBD1	TRBV11-3	TRBJ1-3	TGTGCCAGCAGCCACGGACAGGAGAACACCATATATTTT	CASSHGQENTIYF
TRBD1	TRBV5-6	TRBJ1-2	TGTGCCAGCAGCTTTTTAACCCGGACAGGGGACGGCTACACCTTC	CASSFLTRTGDGYTF
-	TRBV5-4	TRBJ2-3	TGTGCCAGCAGCCAAGACAGATACACAGATACGCAGTATTTT	CASSQDRYTDTQYF
TRBD2	TRBV5-3	TRBJ2-7	TGTGCCAGATCCCAGCGGGGCGATTACGAGCAGTACTTC	CARSQRGDYEQYF
-	TRBV7-2	TRBJ1-2	TGTGCCAGCAGCCGCGTCTATCAGGCGAACTATGGCTACACCTTC	CASSRVYQANYGYTF
TRBD1	TRBV5-1	TRBJ1-1	TGCGCCAGCAACCCCGGACAGGGGGCATACACTGAAGCTTTCTTT	CASNPGQGAYTEAFF
TRBD2	TRBV6-4	TRBJ2-3	TGTGCCAGCAGTGACTCGGGTAGCGGGAGTATAGATACGCAGTATTTT	CASSDSGSGSIDTQYF
-	TRBV6-6	TRBJ2-3	TGTGCCAGCAGTTACTCCAGGGGTGTGGGCACAGATACGCAGTATTTT	CASSYSRGVGTDTQYF
-	TRBV5-4	TRBJ1-1	TGTGCCAGCAGTTTTGTATCGACAGGGAACACTGAAGCTTTCTTT	CASSFVSTGNTEAFF
TRBD1	TRBV9	TRBJ2-7	TGTGCCAGCAGCGCCCTTGGGACAGAGACCTACGAGCAGTACTTC	CASSALGTETYEQYF
TRBD1	TRBV2	TRBJ1-5	TGTGCCAGCAGCTATACAGGGGGCCATCAGCCCCAGCATTTT	CASSYTGGHQPQHF
-	TRBV10-1	TRBJ1-2	TGCGCCAGCAGTGAGTTCCCCTTAGAGGGCTACACCTTC	CASSEFPLEGYTF